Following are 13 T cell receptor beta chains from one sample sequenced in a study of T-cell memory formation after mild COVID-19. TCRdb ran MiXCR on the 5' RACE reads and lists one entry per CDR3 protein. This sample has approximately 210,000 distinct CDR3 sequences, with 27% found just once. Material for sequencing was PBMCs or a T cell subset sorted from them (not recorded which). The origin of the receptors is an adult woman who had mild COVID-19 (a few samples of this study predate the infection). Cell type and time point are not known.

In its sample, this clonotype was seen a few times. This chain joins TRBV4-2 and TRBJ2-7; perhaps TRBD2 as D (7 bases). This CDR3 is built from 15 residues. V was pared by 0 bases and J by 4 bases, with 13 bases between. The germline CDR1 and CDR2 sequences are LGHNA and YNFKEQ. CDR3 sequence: CASSQEYGGQYEQYF. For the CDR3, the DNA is TGTGCCAGCAGCCAAGAGTACGGGGGGCAGTACGAGCAGTACTTC.

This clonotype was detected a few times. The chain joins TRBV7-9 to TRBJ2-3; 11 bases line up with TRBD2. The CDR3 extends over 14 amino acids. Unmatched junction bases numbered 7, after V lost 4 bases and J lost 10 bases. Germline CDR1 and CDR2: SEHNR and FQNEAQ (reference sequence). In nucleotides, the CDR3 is TGTGCCAGCAGCTCGACTAGCGGGGTTTTCTCGCAGTATTTT. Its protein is CASSSTSGVFSQYF. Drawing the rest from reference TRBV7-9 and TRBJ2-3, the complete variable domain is DTGVSQNPRHKITKRGQNVTFRCDPISEHNRLYWYRQTLGQGPEFLTYFQNEAQLEKSRLLSDRFSAERPKGSFSTLEIQRTEQGDSAMYLCASSSTSGVFSQYFGPGTRLTVL.

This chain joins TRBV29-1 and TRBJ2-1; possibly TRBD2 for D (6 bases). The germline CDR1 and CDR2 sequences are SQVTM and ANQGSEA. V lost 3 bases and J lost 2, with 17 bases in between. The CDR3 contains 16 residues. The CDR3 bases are TGCAGCGTTGACCCCCGGGTGGTAGCGGCCTACAATGAGCAGTTCTTC. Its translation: CSVDPRVVAAYNEQFF.

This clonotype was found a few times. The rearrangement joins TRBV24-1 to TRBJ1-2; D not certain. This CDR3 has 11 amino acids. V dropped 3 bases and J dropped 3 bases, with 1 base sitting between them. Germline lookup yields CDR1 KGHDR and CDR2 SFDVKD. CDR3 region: CATSDHYGYTF. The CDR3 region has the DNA TGTGCCACCAGTGATCACTATGGCTACACCTTC.

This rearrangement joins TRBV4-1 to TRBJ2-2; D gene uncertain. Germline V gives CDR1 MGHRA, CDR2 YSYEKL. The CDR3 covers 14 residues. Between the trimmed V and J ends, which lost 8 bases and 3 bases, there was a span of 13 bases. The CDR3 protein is CASSRQLDTGELFF. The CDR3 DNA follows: TGCGCCAGCTCCCGGCAGCTGGACACCGGGGAGCTGTTTTTT.

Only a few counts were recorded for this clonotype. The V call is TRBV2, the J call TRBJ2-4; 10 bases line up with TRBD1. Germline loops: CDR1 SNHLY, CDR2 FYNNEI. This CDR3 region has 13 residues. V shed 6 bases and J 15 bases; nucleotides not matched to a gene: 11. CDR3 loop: CASRRDRGSSGYF. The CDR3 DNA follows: TGTGCCAGCAGACGGGACAGGGGCTCCTCCGGGTACTTC.

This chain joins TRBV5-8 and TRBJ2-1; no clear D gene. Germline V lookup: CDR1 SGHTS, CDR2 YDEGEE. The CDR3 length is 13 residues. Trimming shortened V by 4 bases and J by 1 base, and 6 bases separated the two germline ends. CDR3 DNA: TGTGCCAGCAGCACCCAGTCCTACAATGAGCAGTTCTTC. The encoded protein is CASSTQSYNEQFF.

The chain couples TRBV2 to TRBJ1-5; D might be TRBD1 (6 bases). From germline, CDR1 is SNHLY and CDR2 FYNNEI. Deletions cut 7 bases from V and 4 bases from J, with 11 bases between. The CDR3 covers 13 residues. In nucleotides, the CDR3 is TGTGCCAGCAAGGACCAGGGGAATCAGCCCCAGCATTTT. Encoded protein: CASKDQGNQPQHF.

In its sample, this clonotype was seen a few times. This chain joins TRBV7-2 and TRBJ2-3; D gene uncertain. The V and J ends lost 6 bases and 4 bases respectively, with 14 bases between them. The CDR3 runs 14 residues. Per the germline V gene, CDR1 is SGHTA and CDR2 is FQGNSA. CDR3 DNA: TGTGCCAGCAGTTTTGTTCAAGCCTCAGATACGCAGTATTTT. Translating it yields CASSFVQASDTQYF.

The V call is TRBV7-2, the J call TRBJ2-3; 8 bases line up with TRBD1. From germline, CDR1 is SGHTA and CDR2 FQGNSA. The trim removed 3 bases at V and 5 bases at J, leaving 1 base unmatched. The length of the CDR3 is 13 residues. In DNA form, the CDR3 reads TGTGCCAGCAGCTTCGACAGGGGAGATACGCAGTATTTT. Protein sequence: CASSFDRGDTQYF.

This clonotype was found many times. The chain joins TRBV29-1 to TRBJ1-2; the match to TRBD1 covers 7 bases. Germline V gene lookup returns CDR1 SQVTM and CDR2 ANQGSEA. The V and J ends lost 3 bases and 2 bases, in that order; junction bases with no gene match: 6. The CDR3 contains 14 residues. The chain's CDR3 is CSVDSGQMNYGYTF. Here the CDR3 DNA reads TGCAGCGTTGACTCGGGACAGATGAACTATGGCTACACCTTC.

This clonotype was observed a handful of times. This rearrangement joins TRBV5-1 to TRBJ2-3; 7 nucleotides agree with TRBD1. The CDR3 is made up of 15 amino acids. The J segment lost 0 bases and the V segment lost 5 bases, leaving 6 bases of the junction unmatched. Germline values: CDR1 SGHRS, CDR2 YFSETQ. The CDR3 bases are TGCGCCAGCAGACTACAGGGGAGAAGCACAGATACGCAGTATTTT. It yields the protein CASRLQGRSTDTQYF.

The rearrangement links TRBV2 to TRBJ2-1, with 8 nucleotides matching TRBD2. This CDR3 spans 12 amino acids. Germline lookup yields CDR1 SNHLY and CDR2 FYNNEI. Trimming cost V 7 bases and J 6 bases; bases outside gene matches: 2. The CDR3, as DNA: TGTGCCAGCACACTAGCGGTCAATGAGCAGTTCTTC. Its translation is CASTLAVNEQFF. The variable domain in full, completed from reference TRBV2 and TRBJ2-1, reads EPEVTQTPSHQVTQMGQEVILRCVPISNHLYFYWYRQILGQKVEFLVSFYNNEISEKSEIFDDQFSVERPDGSNFTLKIRSTKLEDSAMYFCASTLAVNEQFFGPGTRLTVL.